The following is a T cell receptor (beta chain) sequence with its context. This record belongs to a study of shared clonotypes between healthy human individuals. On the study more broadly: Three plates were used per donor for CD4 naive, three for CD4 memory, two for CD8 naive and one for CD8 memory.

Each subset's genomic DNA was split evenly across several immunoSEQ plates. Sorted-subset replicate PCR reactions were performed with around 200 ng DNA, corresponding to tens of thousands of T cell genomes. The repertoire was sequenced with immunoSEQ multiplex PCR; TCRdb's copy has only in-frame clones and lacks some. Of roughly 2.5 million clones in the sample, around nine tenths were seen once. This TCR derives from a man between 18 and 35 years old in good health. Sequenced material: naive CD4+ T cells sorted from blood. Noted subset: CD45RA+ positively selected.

CDR3 sequence (DNA): TGTGCCAGCAGTTACGGGGGGACGGCGGACGAGCAGTACTTC. It codes for CASSYGGTADEQYF. This rearrangement joins TRBV6-5 to TRBJ2-7; D is perhaps TRBD2 (6 bases). CDR3 length: 14 residues. V dropped 2 bases and J dropped 5 bases, with 13 bases sitting between them. Germline CDR1 MNHEY, CDR2 SVGAGI.